This entry lists 9 T cell receptor beta chains sequenced from one sample in a study of blood T cell repertoires in COVID-19. Profiled with immunoSEQ multiplex PCR; TCRdb holds only in-frame clones, not every one. Of about 670,000 clones listed, 85% to 90% are singletons. Sequencing used peripheral blood. The receptors shown here come from a woman aged 18-35 years with acute or convalescent COVID-19.

The V gene is TRBV27, the J gene TRBJ1-5, with D possibly matching TRBD1 (5 bases). CDR3 length: 12 residues. The germline gives CDR1 MNHEY, CDR2 SMNVEV (reference sequence). V lost 5 bases, J lost 10 bases, and 12 bases lay in between. The CDR3 reads CASSVRGSPQHF. As DNA, the CDR3 is TGTGCCAGCAGTGTAAGGGGATCTCCCCAGCATTTT.

This rearrangement joins TRBV14 to TRBJ1-2, with D uncertain. Germline V gene lookup returns CDR1 SGHDN and CDR2 FVKESK. V was clipped by 0 bases and J by 3 bases, with 5 bases between them. The CDR3 runs to 13 residues. In DNA, the CDR3 is TGTGCCAGCAGCCAAGAACAGCACTATGGCTACACCTTC. This encodes CASSQEQHYGYTF.

The CDR3 DNA sequence: TGTGCCAGCAGCCCCCACCGACTATCAGATACGCAGTATTTT. This codes for CASSPHRLSDTQYF. The chain employs TRBV7-3 and TRBJ2-3, with a weak D call TRBD2 (5 bases). Germline V gene data show CDR1 as SGHTA and CDR2 as FQGTGA. V was clipped by 5 bases and J by 4 bases, with 13 bases between them. The CDR3 extends over 14 amino acids.

The V call is TRBV27, the J call TRBJ1-2; 9 bases are shared with TRBD1. CDR3 length equals 17 residues. Germline V gives CDR1 MNHEY, CDR2 SMNVEV (reference sequence). J was trimmed by 0 bases and V by 5 bases; bases with no gene match: 10. For the CDR3, the DNA is TGTGCCAGCAGTCCCGGGACAGGGAGGCCAGCTAACTATGGCTACACCTTC. This sequence encodes CASSPGTGRPANYGYTF.

This clone showed up just once. V is TRBV21-1 and J is TRBJ1-2. TRBV21-1 is shown as a pseudogene. CDR3 length equals 16 residues. The CDR3 nucleotides are TGTGCCAGCAGCTCCTACAGAAGGAGGGTCAACTATGGCTACACCTTC. This encodes CASSSYRRRVNYGYTF.

The J gene is TRBJ1-5, the V gene TRBV7-6; D unresolved. The CDR3 covers 13 residues. V lost 5 bases to trimming and J lost 1 base, with 6 bases between them. The germline V gene has CDR1 SGHVS and CDR2 FNYEAQ. CDR3 DNA sequence: TGTGCCAGCAGCGGGAGAAGCAATCAGCCCCAGCATTTT. It codes for CASSGRSNQPQHF.

The CDR3 coding sequence is TGTGCCAGCAGTTTATCGGGACTTGGGGACTATGGCTACACCTTC. This codes for CASSLSGLGDYGYTF. This chain joins TRBV27 and TRBJ1-2; tentative D call: TRBD1 (5 bases). V lost 0 bases to trimming and J lost 3 bases, with 11 bases between them. The CDR3 totals 15 residues. Germline CDR1 MNHEY, CDR2 SMNVEV (reference sequence).

This chain connects TRBV24-1 to TRBJ1-1; 8 bases align to TRBD1. In germline, CDR1 is KGHDR, CDR2 SFDVKD. V was pared by 8 bases and J by 4 bases, with 2 bases of the junction left unmatched. This CDR3 is built from 12 residues. CDR3 in amino acids: CATTGQGTEAFF. Written as DNA, the CDR3 is TGTGCCACCACCGGACAGGGCACTGAAGCTTTCTTT.

CDR3 DNA: TGCGCCAGCAGCTTGGACAGGGGGGAGGAAACTGAAGCTTTCTTT. It is translated as CASSLDRGEETEAFF. The rearrangement joins TRBV5-1 to TRBJ1-1, with 8 bases fitting TRBD1. Germline V gene data show CDR1 as SGHRS and CDR2 as YFSETQ. The CDR3 is 15 residues long. With 0 bases clipped from V and 5 bases from J, the junction kept 6 bases outside the gene matches.